Below, one T cell receptor beta chain is given with its context. Antigen unknown. The V and J ends lost 6 bases and 6 bases, in that order; junction bases with no gene match: 5. The CDR3 covers 14 residues. CDR1 and CDR2 from the germline V gene are SNHLY and FYNNEI. This entry comes from a study of shared clonotypes between healthy human individuals. For the study at large: Donors, aged 18 to 49, were two women and a few men. Each donor had three CD4 naive, three CD4 memory, two CD8 naive and one CD8 memory plate. Study-level results: Sampling involved blood alone; tissue repertoires likely differ. Clonotype sharing across donors was expected to vary with sequencing depth.

Using immunoSEQ multiplex PCR, the repertoire was profiled, and TCRdb retains in-frame clones only, with some absent. The sample has about 1,500,000 clones, roughly 95% seen once. The source is a man younger than 45 in good health. Specimen: naive CD4+ T cells sorted from blood. Noted subset: CD45RA+ positively selected. The V gene is TRBV2, the J gene TRBJ1-4; TRBD1 matches 9 bases. CDR3 nucleotide sequence: TGTGCCAGCAGGGGGCGGACAGGGGATGAAAAACTGTTTTTT. Translating it yields CASRGRTGDEKLFF.